One and the same sample provided the 30 T cell receptor beta chains below, sequenced in a study of T cell responses to AZD1222 COVID-19 vaccine. The data were produced by immunoSEQ multiplex PCR, yet TCRdb's version contains in-frame clones alone and is incomplete. The profile shows over 150,000 clones, 80% to 95% of them singletons. The material was peripheral blood, obtained on day 0 of AZD1222 vaccination. All receptors come from an adult in good health.

This clone was seen once. V and J are TRBV5-8 and TRBJ1-2, with D possibly being TRBD1 (6 bases). CDR1 is SGHTS and CDR2 is YDEGEE in the germline V gene. V gave up 5 bases and J gave up 3 bases, with 17 bases separating them. The CDR3 has 15 amino acids. This chain's CDR3 is CASSFRTTGHYGYTF. CDR3 DNA: TGTGCCAGCAGTTTCCGGACTACAGGGCACTATGGCTACACCTTC.

V is TRBV7-2 and J is TRBJ2-4; D is ambiguous. From germline, CDR1 is SGHTA and CDR2 FQGNSA. The CDR3 has 11 amino acids. Trimming shortened V by 1 base and J by 13 bases, and 8 bases separated the two germline ends. CDR3 protein: CASSLGVLQYF. In DNA form, the CDR3 reads TGTGCCAGCAGCTTAGGTGTTCTACAGTACTTC.

V gene TRBV7-2 combines with J gene TRBJ2-7; D ambiguous. Per germline, CDR1 SGHTA and CDR2 FQGNSA. The CDR3 runs to 12 residues. The V gene lost 3 bases and the J gene lost 3 bases, with 6 bases spanning the gap. CDR3 DNA: TGTGCCAGCAGCTTTGAAGGCTACGAGCAGTACTTC. Translated, it gives CASSFEGYEQYF.

Within the sample, this clone is large. This chain uses TRBV7-6 with TRBJ1-1; 7 bases are a match to TRBD1. The CDR3 consists of 15 residues. From germline, CDR1 is SGHVS and CDR2 FNYEAQ. The V segment lost 2 bases and the J segment 1 base; nucleotides outside the gene matches: 4. CDR3 DNA sequence: TGTGCCAGCAGCTTAACGGAGGGGGCGAACACTGAAGCTTTCTTT. Encoded protein: CASSLTEGANTEAFF.

J is TRBJ1-1 and V is TRBV2; 7 bases match TRBD1. This CDR3 comprises 14 residues. Germline lookup yields CDR1 SNHLY and CDR2 FYNNEI. V was clipped by 6 bases and J by 7 bases; unmatched bases: 11. CDR3 residues: CASRDATGPDEAFF. In DNA, the CDR3 is TGTGCCAGCAGGGATGCGACAGGGCCTGATGAAGCTTTCTTT.

The chain is built from TRBV27 and TRBJ2-6; no reliable D call. CDR3 length equals 15 residues. CDR1 is MNHEY and CDR2 is SMNVEV in the germline V gene (reference sequence). V was pared by 5 bases and J by 1 base, with 9 bases between. In DNA form, the CDR3 reads TGTGCCAGCAGTCTAAGAGCATCTGGGGCCAACGTCCTGACTTTC. Translation gives CASSLRASGANVLTF.

The gene calls are TRBV29-1 and TRBJ1-3, with TRBD1 as a possible D gene (5 bases). With 3 bases removed from V and 0 bases from J, the gap between germline ends came to 6 bases. There are 13 residues in the CDR3. The germline V gene encodes CDR1 SQVTM and CDR2 ANQGSEA. The CDR3 DNA reads TGCAGCGTTGACGACAGCTCTGGAAACACCATATATTTT. Its translation: CSVDDSSGNTIYF.

The CDR3 here is CASSATYGYTF. CDR3 DNA: TGTGCCAGCAGCGCCACCTATGGCTACACCTTC. The chain joins TRBV5-4 to TRBJ1-2, with D uncertain. The CDR3 loop spans 11 amino acids. V was clipped by 4 bases and J by 4 bases, with 5 bases between them. The germline CDR1 and CDR2 sequences are SGHNT and YYREEE (reference sequence).

The chain couples TRBV6-5 to TRBJ1-5; D ambiguous. V was shortened by 0 bases and J by 11 bases, with 11 bases between the two germline ends. The length of the CDR3 is 13 residues. CDR1 is MNHEY and CDR2 is SVGAGI in the germline V gene. The CDR3 reads CASSYSDGSAQHF. In DNA, the CDR3 is TGTGCCAGCAGTTACTCCGACGGATCGGCCCAGCATTTT.

The chain couples TRBV19 to TRBJ1-1; D gene unclear. V was cut by 6 bases and J by 3 bases, with 20 bases left in between. The CDR3 covers 16 residues. The germline CDR1 and CDR2 sequences are LNHDA and SQIVND (reference sequence). In nucleotides, the CDR3 is TGTGCCAGTAGCCCGACGATGGGTTCAGTTTACACTGAAGCTTTCTTT. This codes for CASSPTMGSVYTEAFF.

DNA for the CDR3: TGTGCCAGCAGCCAAGCCCTAGGGCTTGTCGAGACCCAGTACTTC. Protein product: CASSQALGLVETQYF. The genes are TRBV14 and TRBJ2-5, with D hard to call. The germline CDR1 and CDR2 sequences are SGHDN and FVKESK. V lost 1 base to trimming and J lost 5 bases, with 14 bases between them. The CDR3 has 15 residues. Together with reference TRBV14 and TRBJ2-5, the CDR3 gives the full variable domain: EAGVTQFPSHSVIEKGQTVTLRCDPISGHDNLYWYRRVMGKEIKFLLHFVKESKQDESGMPNNRFLAERTGGTYSTLKVQPAELEDSGVYFCASSQALGLVETQYFGPGTRLLVL.

The chain uses TRBV7-9 and TRBJ2-2, with a weak D call TRBD2 (5 bases). Looked up from germline, CDR1 is SEHNR and CDR2 is FQNEAQ (reference sequence). The CDR3 sequence is 17 residues long. Trimming shortened V by 5 bases and J by 1 base, and 17 bases separated the two germline ends. CDR3 sequence: CASSAASAGRNTGELFF. In DNA form, the CDR3 reads TGTGCCAGCAGCGCGGCCAGCGCGGGTCGGAACACCGGGGAGCTGTTTTTT.

The chain joins TRBV7-5 to TRBJ2-2; TRBD1, the D gene given by the table, was not confirmed from the DNA. TRBV7-5 is reported as a pseudogene. The CDR3 spans 16 residues. CDR3 sequence reads: CARSFGQVANTGELFF. CDR3 coding DNA: TGTGCCAGAAGCTTCGGACAGGTCGCGAACACCGGGGAGCTGTTTTTT.

The chain couples TRBV11-1 to TRBJ2-1; 13 bases are a match to TRBD2. Per germline, CDR1 SGHAT and CDR2 FQDESV (reference sequence). The CDR3 runs 14 residues. V lost 6 bases, J lost 6 bases, and 2 bases stayed unmatched. The CDR3 sequence: CASRTSGGANEQFF. CDR3 sequence (DNA): TGTGCCAGCAGAACTAGCGGGGGGGCCAATGAGCAGTTCTTC.

This sequence joins TRBV7-2 and TRBJ1-6; 8 positions match TRBD1. The germline gives CDR1 SGHTA, CDR2 FQGNSA. The CDR3 sequence is 15 residues long. The trim removed 5 bases at V and 6 bases at J, leaving 6 bases unmatched. The CDR3 protein is CASSPRTGPNSPLHF. CDR3 in DNA: TGTGCCAGCAGCCCACGGACAGGGCCTAATTCACCCCTCCACTTT.

This chain joins TRBV3-1 (or the pseudogene TRBV3-2) and TRBJ2-1, with TRBD1 as a possible D gene (5 bases). The germline CDR1 and CDR2 sequences are LGHDT and YNNKEL (reference sequence). Trimming took 1 base from V and 14 from J, leaving 18 bases between them. The CDR3 is made up of 14 amino acids. Written as DNA, the CDR3 is TGTGCCAGCAGCCAAGGCTGGTCGGAAGGGGTGAAGTTCTTC. It translates to CASSQGWSEGVKFF.

The chain couples TRBV3-1 (or the pseudogene TRBV3-2) to TRBJ1-2; D perhaps matches TRBD1 (6 bases). V lost 4 bases and J lost 6, with 12 bases in between. The CDR3 is 13 residues long. Germline assignment: CDR1 LGHDT and CDR2 YNNKEL (reference sequence). The CDR3 DNA reads TGTGCCAGCAGCCTCAACAGGGCGGATGGCTACACCTTC. Translated, it gives CASSLNRADGYTF.

This rearrangement joins TRBV5-1 to TRBJ1-1; TRBD1 aligns across 10 bases. The germline CDR1 and CDR2 sequences are SGHRS and YFSETQ. Unmatched junction bases numbered 5, after V lost 0 bases and J lost 3 bases. This CDR3 is built from 16 residues. This CDR3 reads CASSLGQGALDTEAFF. The DNA for the CDR3 is TGCGCCAGCAGCTTGGGACAGGGGGCGTTGGACACTGAAGCTTTCTTT.

The chain links TRBV3-1 (or the pseudogene TRBV3-2) to TRBJ1-2; no reliable D call. The CDR3 has 15 amino acids. Looked up from germline, CDR1 is LGHDT and CDR2 is YNNKEL (reference sequence). Trimming left V 0 bases short and J 7 bases short, with 15 bases between. The CDR3 region has the DNA TGTGCCAGCAGCCAAGAAGGTCGGGCCTTCGCTGGCTACACCTTC. This sequence encodes CASSQEGRAFAGYTF.

As DNA, the CDR3 is TGTGCCAGTAGGAAAAATCAGGCCCGGGAGCTGTTTTTT. It specifies CASRKNQARELFF. The V and J genes are TRBV19 and TRBJ2-2, with D unclear. Trimming took 6 bases from V and 9 from J, leaving 14 bases between them. The germline V gene has CDR1 LNHDA and CDR2 SQIVND (reference sequence). The length of the CDR3 is 13 residues.

The rearrangement links TRBV12-5 to TRBJ2-5, with 9 bases identical to TRBD1. The V and J ends lost 5 bases and 4 bases, in that order; junction bases with no gene match: 11. This CDR3 is built from 16 residues. CDR1 is LGHNT and CDR2 is FRNRAP in the germline V gene. The CDR3, as DNA: TGTGCTAGTGGTGCCTCCTACAGGGGGCTGGTAGAGACCCAGTACTTC. Its protein is CASGASYRGLVETQYF.

V is TRBV5-5 and J is TRBJ2-7; 7 nucleotides agree with TRBD1. Germline loops: CDR1 SGHKS, CDR2 YYEKEE (reference sequence). CDR3 length: 12 amino acids. V lost 4 bases to trimming and J lost 9 bases; unmatched junction nucleotides: 7. The CDR3 loop reads CASSRQGRGQYV. The CDR3 bases are TGTGCCAGCAGCCGACAGGGAAGAGGGCAGTACGTC.

The rearrangement joins TRBV12-3 or TRBV12-4 to TRBJ1-2; possibly TRBD1 for D (5 bases). The CDR3 sequence is 12 residues long. V was trimmed by 6 bases and J by 6 bases, leaving 11 bases between them. The CDR3 DNA reads TGTGCCAGCAGCCACGGGACGGATGGCTACACCTTC. This gives the protein CASSHGTDGYTF.

The genes are TRBV5-1 and TRBJ2-3; the D gene is possibly TRBD1 (5 bases). V lost 5 bases and J 0 bases, leaving 16 bases between the germline ends. The CDR3 contains 16 residues. Germline CDR1 reads SGHRS; CDR2 reads YFSETQ. CDR3 sequence reads: CASRRTGSSSTDTQYF. The CDR3 DNA reads TGCGCCAGCAGGCGCACAGGTTCCTCTAGCACAGATACGCAGTATTTT.

The V call is TRBV29-1, the J call TRBJ1-6; possibly TRBD1 for D (5 bases). This CDR3 has 14 amino acids. V shed 6 bases and J shed 4 bases, with 13 bases lying between them. CDR1 SQVTM and CDR2 ANQGSEA come from the germline V gene. CDR3 coding DNA: TGCAGCGTCGCCCGGGGGGATTATAATTCACCCCTCCACTTT. Encoded protein: CSVARGDYNSPLHF.

The V gene is TRBV7-8, the J gene TRBJ2-7; D gene ambiguous. The CDR3 has 13 residues. Trimming shortened V by 1 base and J by 5 bases, and 9 bases separated the two germline ends. Germline V gene data show CDR1 as SGHVS and CDR2 as FQNEAQ. The CDR3 DNA is TGTGCCAGCAGCTTAGAAGTACGGAACGAGCAGTACGTC. Translating gives CASSLEVRNEQYV.

The CDR3 sequence is CASSPMQGSRYGYTF. In DNA, the CDR3 is TGTGCCAGCAGCCCGATGCAGGGGTCTAGATATGGCTACACCTTC. J is TRBJ1-2 and V is TRBV7-2; D possibly corresponds to TRBD1 (6 bases). Deletions cut 5 bases from V and 5 bases from J, with 18 bases between. This CDR3 has 15 amino acids. From germline, CDR1 is SGHTA and CDR2 FQGNSA.

The chain employs TRBV12-5 and TRBJ2-7; 12 bases align to TRBD1. The CDR3 is 17 residues long. The germline CDR1 and CDR2 sequences are LGHNT and FRNRAP. Germline trimming cut 1 base from V and 6 bases from J; bases unmatched to any gene: 10. In nucleotides, the CDR3 is TGTGCTAGTGGTTTGGCTCGATCCGGGACAGGGGGCTTCGAGCAGTACTTC. It yields the protein CASGLARSGTGGFEQYF.

The V and J genes are TRBV28 and TRBJ1-2; 9 nucleotides agree with TRBD1. With 3 bases clipped from V and 6 bases from J, the junction kept 5 bases outside the gene matches. The germline V gene encodes CDR1 MDHEN and CDR2 SYDVKM. The CDR3 covers 14 residues. CDR3 sequence (DNA): TGTGCCAGCAGTTTGGGGGACAGGGCTCATGGCTACACCTTC. Translation gives CASSLGDRAHGYTF.

V gene TRBV24-1 combines with J gene TRBJ1-2; 7 bases align to TRBD1. With V trimmed by 6 bases and J by 6 bases, 3 bases remained unmatched. The CDR3 sequence is 12 residues long. CDR1 and CDR2 (germline): KGHDR, SFDVKD. CDR3 residues: CATSQGDHGYTF. CDR3 sequence (DNA): TGTGCCACCAGTCAGGGGGATCATGGCTACACCTTC.